The 27 T cell receptor beta chains in this list originate from one sample, sequenced in a study of blood T cell repertoires in COVID-19. TCRdb's copy holds only in-frame clones and misses some; the assay was immunoSEQ multiplex PCR. The sample consists of under 400,000 clones, 90% of them appearing once. Sequencing was performed on peripheral blood. The receptor set was obtained from a man aged 18 to 35 with active or convalescent COVID-19.

The chain is built from TRBV24-1 and TRBJ2-1; D is ambiguous. Trimming removed 0 bases from V and 0 bases from J, with 8 bases in between. The CDR3 is 16 amino acids. Germline-derived CDR1 and CDR2 are KGHDR and SFDVKD. CDR3 DNA: TGTGCCACCAGTGATTTGCCGTCCAGCTCCTACAATGAGCAGTTCTTC. Protein product: CATSDLPSSSYNEQFF.

J is TRBJ1-2 and V is TRBV3-1 (or the pseudogene TRBV3-2); D unclear. Looked up from germline, CDR1 is LGHDT and CDR2 is YNNKEL (reference sequence). This CDR3 is built from 15 residues. V lost 4 bases, J lost 3 bases, and 15 bases lay in between. For the CDR3, the DNA is TGTGCCAGCAGCCCTCTGGGGAGCGTCGACTATGGCTACACCTTC. Its protein product is CASSPLGSVDYGYTF.

The chain has TRBV7-9 and TRBJ1-1; no definite D call. The CDR3 sequence is 16 residues long. V lost 1 base, J lost 6 bases, and 18 bases lay in between. Germline V gene sequence: CDR1 SEHNR, CDR2 FQNEAQ (reference sequence). This chain's CDR3 is CASSLGFSGLLAEAFF. CDR3 bases: TGTGCCAGCAGCTTAGGTTTTAGCGGGTTGTTGGCTGAAGCTTTCTTT.

The rearrangement joins TRBV4-1 to TRBJ2-1; D not resolved. This CDR3 has 16 residues. With 0 bases removed from V and 0 bases from J, the gap between germline ends came to 9 bases. In germline, CDR1 is MGHRA, CDR2 YSYEKL. CDR3 in DNA: TGCGCCAGCAGCCAAGAGGTCGCTAGCTCCTACAATGAGCAGTTCTTC. The encoded protein is CASSQEVASSYNEQFF.

The V call is TRBV19, the J call TRBJ1-2; D is possibly TRBD1 (5 bases). CDR1 is LNHDA and CDR2 is SQIVND in the germline V gene (reference sequence). The germline V and J ends were trimmed by 5 bases and 2 bases, with 18 bases remaining between them. The CDR3 totals 16 residues. This CDR3 is CASSAQGLEHNYGYTF. CDR3 sequence (DNA): TGTGCCAGTAGTGCCCAGGGCCTAGAACACAACTATGGCTACACCTTC.

The CDR3 loop reads CASSTGGGQPQHF. DNA of the CDR3: TGTGCCAGCAGCACAGGCGGGGGTCAGCCCCAGCATTTT. The V call is TRBV7-2, the J call TRBJ1-5; D is perhaps TRBD1 (5 bases). Germline CDR1 is SGHTA and CDR2 is FQGNSA. V lost 5 bases to trimming and J lost 6 bases, with 11 bases between them. The CDR3 runs 13 residues.

CDR3 sequence: CASSTGGGTQYF. CDR3 DNA: TGTGCCAGCAGCACGGGGGGCGGGACGCAGTATTTT. The rearrangement uses TRBV6-5 and TRBJ2-3, with D possibly TRBD2 on 7 matching bases. CDR3 size: 12 residues. Germline CDR1 and CDR2: MNHEY and SVGAGI. V dropped 6 bases and J dropped 9 bases, with 13 bases sitting between them.

CDR3 sequence: CASSIGGYSNQPQHF. The CDR3 region has the DNA TGTGCCAGTAGTATAGGCGGGTATAGCAATCAGCCCCAGCATTTT. The chain has TRBV19 and TRBJ1-5; D is ambiguous. Trimming left V 1 base short and J 0 bases short, with 7 bases between. The germline CDR1 and CDR2 sequences are LNHDA and SQIVND (reference sequence). The CDR3 loop spans 15 amino acids.

The V and J genes are TRBV5-1 and TRBJ2-1, with D possibly TRBD2 on 5 matching bases. The CDR3 consists of 12 residues. Trimming removed 1 base at V and 9 bases at J, with 8 bases between. CDR1 and CDR2 (germline): SGHRS, YFSETQ. CDR3 in DNA: TGCGCCAGCAGCTTGAGTGAGGGTGAGCAGTTCTTC. This codes for CASSLSEGEQFF.

The chain links TRBV7-9 to TRBJ2-1; 9 bases align to TRBD1. The ends lost 2 bases at V and 8 bases at J; junction bases unmatched: 16. CDR3 length: 18 amino acids. Germline V lookup: CDR1 SEHNR, CDR2 FQNEAQ (reference sequence). CDR3 DNA sequence: TGTGCCAGCAGCTTATCTAGGGACCGGGACAGGGTGAACCATGAGCAGTTCTTC. This sequence encodes CASSLSRDRDRVNHEQFF.

The chain recombines TRBV4-3 with TRBJ2-7; TRBD1 matches at 7 bases. From germline, CDR1 is LGHNA and CDR2 YSLEER. CDR3 length: 17 residues. V shed 1 base, J shed 5 bases, and the junction held 14 bases outside the gene matches. The CDR3 sequence is CASSQARQGWGSHEQYF. As DNA, the CDR3 is TGCGCCAGCAGCCAAGCTAGACAGGGATGGGGTTCACACGAGCAGTACTTC.

The J gene is TRBJ2-1, the V gene TRBV28; D may be TRBD1 (6 bases). The V end lost 3 bases, the J end lost 0 bases, and 24 bases lay between the germline ends. The CDR3 totals 20 residues. Germline lookup yields CDR1 MDHEN and CDR2 SYDVKM. This chain's CDR3 is CASSFCAFTIQGDSYNEQFF. CDR3 sequence (DNA): TGTGCCAGCAGTTTTTGCGCTTTCACAATACAGGGAGACTCCTACAATGAGCAGTTCTTC. Filled out from reference TRBV28 and TRBJ2-1, the complete variable domain reads DVKVTQSSRYLVKRTGEKVFLECVQDMDHENMFWYRQDPGLGLRLIYFSYDVKMKEKGDIPEGYSVSREKKERFSLILESASTNQTSMYLCASSFCAFTIQGDSYNEQFFGPGTRLTVL.

The CDR3 region is CASKRGLGYTF. The DNA for the CDR3 is TGTGCCAGCAAGCGGGGCCTTGGCTACACCTTC. The chain combines TRBV28 with TRBJ1-2; D possibly corresponds to TRBD1 (5 bases). V was shortened by 7 bases and J by 7 bases, with 10 bases between the two germline ends. Germline CDR1 reads MDHEN; CDR2 reads SYDVKM. CDR3 length: 11 residues.

This clone has a single count. The V and J genes are TRBV11-2 and TRBJ2-1; 7 bases are shared with TRBD1. The CDR3 is 16 residues long. J was trimmed by 2 bases and V by 0 bases; bases with no gene match: 4. The germline V gene encodes CDR1 SGHAT and CDR2 FQNNGV. The CDR3 sequence: CASSLDLGGAYNEQFF. The CDR3 nucleotides are TGTGCCAGCAGCTTAGATCTAGGGGGCGCCTACAATGAGCAGTTCTTC.

A single count supports this clone. The chain links TRBV19 to TRBJ1-4; D uncertain. Germline V CDR1 and CDR2: LNHDA, SQIVND (reference sequence). Trimming removed 6 bases from V and 8 bases from J, with 25 bases in between. The CDR3 consists of 17 residues. Here the CDR3 DNA reads TGTGCCAGTAGCGTATCCCGAGACCGGTCCGGCGGAGAAAAACTGTTTTTT. Translated, it gives CASSVSRDRSGGEKLFF.

This clone was found once. This chain links TRBV6-2 or TRBV6-3 with TRBJ1-5; 8 positions agree with TRBD1. Looked up from germline, CDR1 is MNHEY and CDR2 is SVGEGT. The CDR3 consists of 17 residues. The trim removed 5 bases at V and 1 base at J, leaving 10 bases unmatched. The CDR3 sequence: CASSPGSGGRSNQPQHF. For the CDR3, the DNA is TGTGCCAGCAGTCCAGGATCAGGGGGCAGGAGCAATCAGCCCCAGCATTTT.

The rearrangement joins TRBV6-6 to TRBJ2-5; 12 bases agree with TRBD1. V lost 6 bases, J lost 5 bases, and 7 bases stayed unmatched. The CDR3 totals 15 residues. Germline V lookup: CDR1 MNHNY, CDR2 SVGAGI (reference sequence). In DNA, the CDR3 is TGTGCCAGCAGCCCCGGGACAGGGGGCCTGGAGACCCAGTACTTC. This encodes CASSPGTGGLETQYF.

The chain recombines TRBV25-1 with TRBJ2-7; unclear D gene. The CDR3 totals 13 residues. The germline V gene has CDR1 MGHDK and CDR2 SYGVNS. The V end lost 1 base, the J end lost 0 bases, and 4 bases lay between the germline ends. CDR3 DNA: TGTGCCAGCAGTGAATTGAGCTCCTACGAGCAGTACTTC. It is translated as CASSELSSYEQYF.

This clone has only one observation. The V call is TRBV15, the J call TRBJ1-6; no firm D call. Germline CDR1 and CDR2: LNHNV and YYDKDF (reference sequence). The CDR3 is 13 residues long. V shed 9 bases and J shed 4 bases, with 10 bases lying between them. The CDR3 sequence: CATRLEYNSPLHF. CDR3 nucleotides: TGTGCCACGAGACTGGAGTATAATTCACCCCTCCACTTT. The whole variable domain, filled in from reference TRBV15 and TRBJ1-6, reads DAMVIQNPRYQVTQFGKPVTLSCSQTLNHNVMYWYQQKSSQAPKLLFHYYDKDFNNEADTPDNFQSRRPNTSFCFLDIRSPGLGDTAMYLCATRLEYNSPLHFGNGTRLTVT.

The chain links TRBV29-1 to TRBJ2-2; TRBD2 is a possible D gene (5 bases). The CDR3 has 12 residues. V lost 6 bases, J lost 6 bases, and 11 bases lay in between. The V gene's germline CDR1 is SQVTM and CDR2 ANQGSEA. CDR3 in amino acids: CSVASEAGELFF. Here the CDR3 DNA reads TGCAGCGTCGCCTCGGAGGCCGGGGAGCTGTTTTTT.

This chain uses TRBV7-9 with TRBJ2-1; possibly TRBD1 for D (5 bases). V lost 4 bases to trimming and J lost 3 bases, with 19 bases between them. The CDR3 sequence is 17 residues long. The V gene's germline CDR1 is SEHNR and CDR2 FQNEAQ (reference sequence). The CDR3 loop is CASSSRQLPPNYNEQFF. CDR3 in DNA: TGTGCCAGCAGCTCCCGACAGTTGCCCCCGAACTACAATGAGCAGTTCTTC.

The CDR3 spells CASSQNPRGFTEAFF. Written as DNA, the CDR3 is TGTGCCAGCAGCCAAAACCCCAGGGGTTTCACTGAAGCTTTCTTT. The chain combines TRBV9 with TRBJ1-1, with D perhaps TRBD1 (6 bases). Trimming left V 4 bases short and J 4 bases short, with 17 bases between. Germline CDR1 and CDR2: SGDLS and YYNGEE. The CDR3 extends over 15 amino acids.

The rearrangement links TRBV6-5 to TRBJ1-3; D gene uncertain. This CDR3 is built from 13 residues. Germline V gene sequence: CDR1 MNHEY, CDR2 SVGAGI. Trimming cost V 6 bases and J 4 bases, with 10 bases left between them. The CDR3 spells CASRTDWGNTIYF. CDR3 coding DNA: TGTGCCAGCAGAACGGACTGGGGAAACACCATATATTTT.

This chain uses TRBV28 with TRBJ1-3; D not certain. Looked up from germline, CDR1 is MDHEN and CDR2 is SYDVKM. The CDR3 extends over 13 amino acids. V lost 7 bases and J 0 bases, leaving 7 bases between the germline ends. The CDR3 DNA reads TGTGCCAGCATGGGAGACTCTGGAAACACCATATATTTT. Translated, it gives CASMGDSGNTIYF.

The V call is TRBV7-6, the J call TRBJ2-3; 10 bases line up with TRBD2. Losses at the gene ends were 5 bases for V and 4 bases for J; bases not matched to a gene: 15. The CDR3 runs to 18 residues. Germline V gene lookup returns CDR1 SGHVS and CDR2 FNYEAQ. The CDR3 sequence is CASSPVSTSGGVADTQYF. For the CDR3, the DNA is TGTGCCAGCAGCCCGGTTTCAACGAGCGGGGGGGTCGCAGATACGCAGTATTTT.

This clone was detected once. V usage is TRBV2 and J usage is TRBJ2-5; 7 bases map to TRBD1. Germline trimming cut 5 bases from V and 4 bases from J; bases unmatched to any gene: 4. This CDR3 is 13 amino acids long. Germline CDR1 is SNHLY and CDR2 is FYNNEI. CDR3 sequence reads: CASSRQGVETQYF. In DNA, the CDR3 is TGTGCCAGCAGTAGACAGGGAGTAGAGACCCAGTACTTC.

In DNA, the CDR3 is TGTGCCAGCAGCGAGGCCGGGACAGATTATGAAAAACTGTTTTTT. It specifies CASSEAGTDYEKLFF. The V and J genes are TRBV9 and TRBJ1-4; 7 nucleotides align to TRBD1. The ends lost 3 bases at V and 6 bases at J; junction bases unmatched: 8. This CDR3 has 15 amino acids. The germline gives CDR1 SGDLS, CDR2 YYNGEE.